This entry is about one T cell receptor (beta chain). Its antigen is unidentified. The entry originates in a study of cytomegalovirus exposure and HLA in healthy donors. Notes on the study in general: Association of a missense DCLRE1C variant with TCR beta V- and J-gene trimming was reported in a later analysis.

Trimming shortened V by 0 bases and J by 1 base, and 9 bases separated the two germline ends. The CDR3 sequence is 15 residues long. CDR1 and CDR2 from the germline V gene are MNHNY and SVGAGI (reference sequence). This PCR relied on a set of 60 Vbeta primers and 13 Jbeta primers. TCRdb keeps only in-frame clones here, not all; method: immunoSEQ multiplex PCR. Here the sample spans approximately 100,000 clones, roughly 69% being singletons. The sequence was obtained from a man aged 25 to 40 in good health and CMV-seropositive. The J gene is TRBJ1-1, the V gene TRBV6-6; D ambiguous. Sequenced: PBMCs. CDR3 nucleotide sequence: TGTGCCAGCAGTTACTCTGAGGGTACGAACACTGAAGCTTTCTTT. It codes for CASSYSEGTNTEAFF.